The rows below give T cell receptor beta chains drawn from one sample of a study of T cells in Graves' hyperthyroidism and ophthalmopathy. TCRdb ran MiXCR on the multiplex PCR reads and lists one entry per CDR3 protein. The sample yields 800,000 or so distinct CDR3 sequences, roughly 40% seen once. The sequencing input was blood. The receptors originated from a man in his late teens or twenties with Graves' hyperthyroidism. Each CDR3 is given with its conserved first and last residue. A D gene is named only where the DNA matches it firmly. Clone size is given for some rows only: seen once, a few or many times, or a class if the clone is expanded.

>TRBJ1-5|TRBV2|TRBD1|-
CASRVDRDGSQPQHF
TGTGCCAGCAGGGTCGACAGGGATGGCAGTCAGCCCCAGCATTTT
>TRBJ1-2|TRBV12-3/TRBV12-4|-|-
CASSSLTDNYGYTF
TGTGCCAGCAGTTCTCTGACAGATAACTATGGCTACACCTTC
>TRBJ2-5|TRBV12-3/TRBV12-4|TRBD2|-
CASSHWEAGETQYF
TGTGCCAGCAGCCATTGGGAAGCGGGGGAGACCCAGTACTTC
>TRBJ2-5|TRBV11-2|-|few
CASSFGLGNGETQYF
TGTGCCAGCAGCTTTGGACTCGGTAACGGAGAGACCCAGTACTTC
>TRBJ2-2|TRBV7-9|-|-
CASSGTGELLF
TGTGCCAGCAGCGGGACCGGGGAGCTGCTTTTT
>TRBJ1-1|TRBV7-9|-|many
CARAPLDDVPFQFF
TGTGCCAGAGCACCCTTGGACGACGTGCCGTTCCAGTTCTTT
>TRBJ2-5|TRBV9|-|few
CASSSAQHMYF
TGTGCCAGCAGCTCCGCCCAGCATATGTACTTC
>TRBJ1-5|TRBV12-5|-|few
CASGTGEIQPQHF
TGTGCTAGTGGGACGGGGGAAATCCAGCCCCAGCATTTT
>TRBJ2-7|TRBV5-5|-|-
CASSLPPGSQGYEQYF
TGTGCCAGCAGCTTGCCCCCCGGCTCTCAGGGCTACGAGCAGTACTTC
>TRBJ2-7|TRBV29-1|-|few
CSVHSPTFNEQYF
TGCAGCGTTCATAGCCCTACTTTCAACGAGCAGTACTTC
>TRBJ1-2|TRBV19|-|many
CASSRRNRAGGYTF
TGTGCCAGTAGTCGACGGAACAGGGCAGGTGGCTACACCTTC
>TRBJ1-4|TRBV7-9|-|-
CASSLTSGQGYEKLFF
TGTGCCAGCAGCTTAACGTCCGGCCAGGGTTACGAAAAACTGTTTTTT
>TRBJ1-2|TRBV5-5|-|-
CASSLGTAGTNYGYTF
TGTGCCAGCAGCTTGGGGACGGCGGGGACTAACTATGGCTACACCTTC
>TRBJ1-1|TRBV6-1|-|-
CASRTGYTEALF
TGTGCCAGCAGAACAGGTTACACTGAAGCTTTATTT
>TRBJ2-5|TRBV7-9|-|-
CASSHPGTDRETQYF
TGTGCCAGCAGCCACCCAGGGACCGATCGGGAGACCCAGTACTTC
>TRBJ1-5|TRBV15|-|-
CATSRPRGRPQHF
TGTGCCACCAGCAGACCGAGAGGTCGGCCCCAGCATTTT
>TRBJ2-7|TRBV19|TRBD1|-
CASRDRDLSEQYF
TGTGCCAGCCGGGACAGGGATCTCAGCGAGCAGTACTTC
>TRBJ2-7|TRBV20-1|TRBD1|few
CSARDGDRYYEQYF
TGCAGTGCTAGAGATGGGGACAGATACTACGAGCAGTACTTC
>TRBJ1-1|TRBV12-3/TRBV12-4|TRBD1|few
CASSSRTGGPEAFF
TGTGCCAGCAGCTCCAGGACAGGGGGCCCTGAAGCTTTCTTT
>TRBJ1-1|TRBV5-1|TRBD1|-
CASSDRGTSTEAFF
TGCGCCAGCAGCGACAGGGGAACCAGCACTGAAGCTTTCTTT
>TRBJ2-1|TRBV24-1|TRBD2|-
CATSDPGTRVNNEQFF
TGTGCCACCAGTGACCCTGGGACTAGAGTCAACAATGAGCAGTTCTTC
>TRBJ2-7|TRBV7-2|-|-
CASRILGRGDGEQYF
TGTGCCAGCAGAATCTTAGGGAGGGGGGACGGCGAGCAGTACTTC
>TRBJ1-2|TRBV2|-|many
CASSKTVGYGYTF
TGTGCCAGCAGTAAAACAGTGGGGTATGGCTACACCTTC
>TRBJ2-7|TRBV25-1|-|-
CARVLQDEQYF
TGTGCTAGAGTTCTTCAGGACGAGCAGTACTTC
>TRBJ1-2|TRBV25-1|-|-
CASLNRVMNGYTF
TGTGCCAGCCTAAACAGGGTCATGAATGGCTACACCTTC
>TRBJ2-1|TRBV2|-|-
CASSYEGQNEQFF
TGTGCCAGCAGTTACGAGGGGCAAAATGAGCAGTTCTTC
>TRBJ1-1|TRBV13|-|many
CASSLVEGRAFF
TGTGCCAGCAGCTTGGTGGAAGGTAGGGCTTTCTTT
>TRBJ2-5|TRBV25-1|-|many
CASSEYRGGRAVQETQYF
TGTGCCAGCAGTGAATATCGCGGTGGCAGGGCTGTACAGGAGACCCAGTACTTC
>TRBJ2-7|TRBV7-3|-|-
CASSPGRGSYEQYF
TGTGCCAGCAGCCCCGGCCGGGGGTCCTACGAGCAGTACTTC
>TRBJ2-7|TRBV2|-|few
CASSGIEDEQYF
TGTGCCAGCAGTGGCATCGAGGACGAGCAGTACTTC
>TRBJ2-5|TRBV7-2|TRBD2|-
CASSVTSGRAWETQYF
TGTGCCAGCAGCGTAACTAGCGGGAGGGCCTGGGAGACCCAGTACTTC
>TRBJ1-6|TRBV11-3|TRBD1|once
CASSFSVGTGGHSPLHF
TGTGCCAGCAGTTTTTCCGTTGGCACAGGGGGCCATTCACCCCTCCACTTT
>TRBJ2-2|TRBV12-3/TRBV12-4|TRBD1|many
CASSTGGPGELFF
TGTGCCAGCAGTACAGGGGGCCCCGGGGAGCTGTTTTTT
>TRBJ1-5|TRBV20-1|-|-
CSARDGGQGYQPQHF
TGCAGTGCTAGAGACGGCGGGCAGGGATATCAGCCCCAGCATTTT
>TRBJ1-5|TRBV6-1|TRBD1|-
CASSWDSWGNQPQHF
TGTGCCAGCAGTTGGGACAGCTGGGGCAATCAGCCCCAGCATTTT
>TRBJ1-1|TRBV2|-|few
CASGVHLNTEAFF
TGTGCCAGCGGGGTACACCTAAACACTGAAGCTTTCTTT
>TRBJ1-6|TRBV2|TRBD1|-
CASSYGDSYSPLHF
TGTGCCAGCAGTTACGGGGACAGTTACTCACCCCTCCACTTT
>TRBJ2-7|TRBV29-1|-|many
CSVATWDEQYF
TGCAGCGTGGCGACATGGGACGAGCAGTACTTC
>TRBJ2-5|TRBV20-1|TRBD2|-
CSARDSFPGPGGTQYF
TGCAGTGCTAGAGACTCATTCCCGGGACCGGGAGGGACCCAGTACTTC
>TRBJ1-2|TRBV9|-|-
CASSSMIYANYGYTF
TGTGCCAGCAGCTCGATGATATACGCTAACTATGGCTACACCTTC
>TRBJ1-1|TRBV20-1|-|-
CSATEGRGVWNTEAFF
TGCAGTGCTACGGAGGGGAGGGGGGTGTGGAACACTGAAGCTTTCTTT
>TRBJ2-7|TRBV5-1|-|few
CASSPEGGDPSYEQYF
TGCGCCAGCAGCCCCGAGGGGGGGGACCCTTCCTACGAGCAGTACTTC
>TRBJ1-1|TRBV10-3|-|many
CAISNREDAEAFF
TGTGCCATCAGTAACAGGGAAGACGCTGAAGCTTTCTTT
>TRBJ2-5|TRBV5-1|-|-
CASRYGRAEQETQYF
TGCGCCAGCAGATATGGAAGGGCGGAGCAAGAGACCCAGTACTTC
>TRBJ2-7|TRBV9|TRBD2|-
CASSASGLDRLEQYF
TGTGCCAGCAGCGCCTCAGGACTAGACCGACTGGAGCAGTACTTC
>TRBJ1-5|TRBV19|-|-
CASIGAWNQPQHF
TGTGCCAGTATAGGGGCGTGGAATCAGCCCCAGCATTTT